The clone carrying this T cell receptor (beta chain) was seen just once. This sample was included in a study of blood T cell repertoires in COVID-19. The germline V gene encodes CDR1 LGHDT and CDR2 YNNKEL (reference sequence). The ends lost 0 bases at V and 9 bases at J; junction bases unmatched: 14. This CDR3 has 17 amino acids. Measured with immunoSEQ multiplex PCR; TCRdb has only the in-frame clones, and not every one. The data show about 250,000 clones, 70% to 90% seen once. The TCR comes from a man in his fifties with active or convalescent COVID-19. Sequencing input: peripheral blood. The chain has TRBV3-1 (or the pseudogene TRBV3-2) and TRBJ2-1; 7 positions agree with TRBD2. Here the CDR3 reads CASSQDSGTTLRVEQFF. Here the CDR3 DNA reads TGTGCCAGCAGCCAAGATTCGGGGACTACCCTTAGGGTTGAGCAGTTCTTC.